The TCR beta chain described here comes from a study of CD8+ T cells in alopecia areata. Whole-study findings and limits: Scalp data also include sequences from resident alphabeta T cells of normal skin. Affected scalp, especially in alopecia totalis/universalis, had a higher clonality than normal scalp did. Shared TCR sequences were less clear between patients than in mice, possibly partly from HLA diversity.

In this sample, this clone turned up a few times. The antigen is not known. The researchers isolated CD4+ and CD8+ T cells from PBMCs by sorting. Extracted RNA was reverse transcribed into cDNA, the sequencing template. Here immunoSEQ multiplex PCR was the method, and the copy in TCRdb shows in-frame clones only, minus some. The repertoire holds about 110,000 clones, with around 59% as singletons. The V gene lost 3 bases and the J gene lost 2 bases, with 10 bases spanning the gap. The CDR3 covers 14 residues. In germline, CDR1 is SGHTA, CDR2 FQGNSA. The rearrangement joins TRBV7-2 to TRBJ2-5; the D gene is possibly TRBD2 (6 bases). Sequencing was done on a sample of CD8+ T cells sorted from blood. The receptor was derived from a human donor in good health. CDR3: CASSFGGWQETQYF. CDR3 nucleotide sequence: TGTGCCAGCAGCTTTGGAGGGTGGCAAGAGACCCAGTACTTC.